The 3 T cell receptor beta chains below come from one sample, sequenced in a study of blood T cell repertoires in COVID-19. TCRdb keeps only in-frame clones here, not all; method: immunoSEQ multiplex PCR. In the table there are 90,000 to 130,000 clones, roughly four fifths of which are singletons. The sample taken for sequencing was peripheral blood. Receptor source: a woman aged 60-70 years with acute or convalescent COVID-19.

This clone was observed many times. The CDR3 region has the DNA TGTGCCAGCAGCTCGACAGGGGGTATTCTCGAGCAGTACTTC. Protein sequence: CASSSTGGILEQYF. J is TRBJ2-7 and V is TRBV7-2; 9 bases are a match to TRBD1. After removal of 4 bases from V and 6 bases from J, the junction contained 7 bases not matched to a gene. CDR1 is SGHTA and CDR2 is FQGNSA in the germline V gene. The CDR3 has 14 amino acids. Supplemented by reference TRBV7-2 and TRBJ2-7, the full variable domain reads GAGVSQSPSNKVTEKGKDVELRCDPISGHTALYWYRQSLGQGLEFLIYFQGNSAPDKSGLPSDRFSAERTGGSVSTLTIQRTQQEDSAVYLCASSSTGGILEQYFGPGTRLTVT.

This clone was found a few times. The chain's CDR3 is CASSLGQFNTEAFF. The CDR3 DNA follows: TGTGCCAGCAGCTTAGGACAGTTCAACACTGAAGCTTTCTTT. The V gene is TRBV7-2, the J gene TRBJ1-1; a weak D match, TRBD1 (5 bases). CDR1 is SGHTA, CDR2 FQGNSA, per germline. Trimming removed 1 base at V and 2 bases at J, with 8 bases between. The CDR3 spans 14 residues.

The V call is TRBV29-1, the J call TRBJ1-5, with TRBD1 matching over 10 bases. V was clipped by 5 bases and J by 6 bases; unmatched bases: 7. Germline values: CDR1 SQVTM, CDR2 ANQGSEA. The CDR3 is made up of 14 amino acids. CDR3 sequence reads: CSVTGTGAGQPQHF. The DNA for the CDR3 is TGCAGCGTTACCGGGACAGGGGCGGGTCAGCCCCAGCATTTT.